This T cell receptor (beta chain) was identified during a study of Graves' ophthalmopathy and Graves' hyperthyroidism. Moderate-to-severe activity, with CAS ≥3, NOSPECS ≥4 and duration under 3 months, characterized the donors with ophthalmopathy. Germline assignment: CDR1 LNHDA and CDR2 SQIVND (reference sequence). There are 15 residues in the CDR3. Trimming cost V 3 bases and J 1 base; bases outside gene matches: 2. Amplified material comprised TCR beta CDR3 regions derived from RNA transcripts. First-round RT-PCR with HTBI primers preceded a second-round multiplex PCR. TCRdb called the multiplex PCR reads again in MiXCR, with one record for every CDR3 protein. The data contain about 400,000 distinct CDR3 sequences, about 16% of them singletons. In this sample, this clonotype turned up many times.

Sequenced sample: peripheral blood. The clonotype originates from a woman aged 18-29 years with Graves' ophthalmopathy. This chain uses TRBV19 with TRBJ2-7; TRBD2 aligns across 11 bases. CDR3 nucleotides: TGTGCCAGTAGTATTAGCGGGAGGGGTTCCTACGAGCAGTACTTC. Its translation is CASSISGRGSYEQYF.